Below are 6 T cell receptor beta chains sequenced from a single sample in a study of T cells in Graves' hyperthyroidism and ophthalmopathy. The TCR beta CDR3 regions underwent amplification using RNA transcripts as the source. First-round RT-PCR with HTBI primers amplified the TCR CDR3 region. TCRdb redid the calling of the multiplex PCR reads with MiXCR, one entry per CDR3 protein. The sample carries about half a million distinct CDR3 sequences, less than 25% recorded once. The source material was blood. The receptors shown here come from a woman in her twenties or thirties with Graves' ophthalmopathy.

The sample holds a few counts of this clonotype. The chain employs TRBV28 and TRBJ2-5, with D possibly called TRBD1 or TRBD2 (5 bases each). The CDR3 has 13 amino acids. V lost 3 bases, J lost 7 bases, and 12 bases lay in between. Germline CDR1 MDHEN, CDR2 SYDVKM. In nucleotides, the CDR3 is TGTGCCAGCAGTTTGTCTCCGAGGGGGACCCAGTACTTC. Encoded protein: CASSLSPRGTQYF.

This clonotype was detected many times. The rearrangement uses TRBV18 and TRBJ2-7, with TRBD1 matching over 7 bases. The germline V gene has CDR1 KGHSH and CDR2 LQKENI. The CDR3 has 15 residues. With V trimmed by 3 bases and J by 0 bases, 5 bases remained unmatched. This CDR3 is CASSPSGQYSYEQYF. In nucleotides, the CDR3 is TGTGCCAGCTCACCGTCGGGACAGTACTCCTACGAGCAGTACTTC.

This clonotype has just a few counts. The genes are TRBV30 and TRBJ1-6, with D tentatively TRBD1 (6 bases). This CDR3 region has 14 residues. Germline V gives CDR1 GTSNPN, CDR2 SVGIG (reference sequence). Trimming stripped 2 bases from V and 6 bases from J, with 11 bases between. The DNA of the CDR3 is TGTGCCTGGAGTATGGGGGCCGGTAATTCACCCCTCCACTTT. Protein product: CAWSMGAGNSPLHF.

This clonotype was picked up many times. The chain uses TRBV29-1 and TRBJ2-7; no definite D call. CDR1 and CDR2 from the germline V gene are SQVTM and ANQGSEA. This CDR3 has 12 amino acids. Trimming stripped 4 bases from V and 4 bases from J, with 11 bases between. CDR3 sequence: CSVGVTEYEQYF. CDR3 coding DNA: TGCAGCGTTGGAGTAACTGAGTACGAGCAGTACTTC.

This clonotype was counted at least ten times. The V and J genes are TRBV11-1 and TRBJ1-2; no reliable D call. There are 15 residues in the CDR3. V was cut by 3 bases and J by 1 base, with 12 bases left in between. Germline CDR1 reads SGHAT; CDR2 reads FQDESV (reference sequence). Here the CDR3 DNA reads TGTGCCAGCAGCTTTTCGGCAGACCTTAACTATGGCTACACCTTC. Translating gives CASSFSADLNYGYTF.

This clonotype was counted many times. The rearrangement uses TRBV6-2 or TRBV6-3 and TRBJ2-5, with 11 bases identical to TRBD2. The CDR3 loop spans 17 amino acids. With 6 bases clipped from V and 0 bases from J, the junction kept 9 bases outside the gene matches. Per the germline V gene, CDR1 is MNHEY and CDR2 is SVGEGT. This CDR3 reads CASRRMTSGANQETQYF. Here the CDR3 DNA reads TGTGCCAGCAGACGGATGACTAGCGGGGCAAACCAAGAGACCCAGTACTTC.